This TCR beta chain was captured in a study of blood T cells in healthy people across ages. Together with a sample-barcoded 5' primer, a J-beta primer mix was included in a second PCR lasting about 6 to 11 cycles. TCRdb reanalysed the 5' RACE reads using MiXCR and keeps one entry per CDR3 protein. The data hold more than 650,000 distinct CDR3 sequences, with roughly 24% observed a single time. The CDR3 loop spans 16 amino acids. V was pared by 4 bases and J by 0 bases, with 13 bases between. Germline CDR1 is LGHDT and CDR2 is YNNKEL (reference sequence). This clonotype was seen a single time. These data also formed part of another study, on T cells of mothers and their children. That publication notes: All extracted RNA went into cDNA synthesis, roughly 1.5 ug per 15 ul.

Material for sequencing was blood. The receptor comes from a boy younger than 18 in good health. The chain couples TRBV3-1 to TRBJ2-1; unclear D gene. The CDR3 region is CASSRDVASSYNEQFF. For the CDR3, the DNA is TGTGCCAGCAGCCGAGATGTGGCAAGCTCCTACAATGAGCAGTTCTTC.